The clone carrying this T cell receptor beta chain occurred once. This specimen belongs to a study of T cells in tuberculosis. Background on the study: Sequenced TCRs come from CD1B-GMM tetramer-binding T cells.

Sequenced by immunoSEQ multiplex PCR; TCRdb stores in-frame clones only, minus some. The sample holds roughly 33,000 clones; approximately 91% are singletons and the top ten take roughly 2%. The germline CDR1 and CDR2 sequences are SGHVS and FNYEAQ. Trimming removed 3 bases at V and 1 base at J, with 16 bases between. The CDR3 has 16 residues. The clonotype originates from a donor aged 5-35 years with latent tuberculosis or without tuberculosis infection. This rearrangement joins TRBV7-6 to TRBJ2-7; tentative D call: TRBD2 (7 bases). Specimen: PBMCs. As DNA, the CDR3 is TGTGCCAGCAGCTTGGGGGATCGGGGGGCGTCCTACGAGCAGTACTTC. It is translated as CASSLGDRGASYEQYF.